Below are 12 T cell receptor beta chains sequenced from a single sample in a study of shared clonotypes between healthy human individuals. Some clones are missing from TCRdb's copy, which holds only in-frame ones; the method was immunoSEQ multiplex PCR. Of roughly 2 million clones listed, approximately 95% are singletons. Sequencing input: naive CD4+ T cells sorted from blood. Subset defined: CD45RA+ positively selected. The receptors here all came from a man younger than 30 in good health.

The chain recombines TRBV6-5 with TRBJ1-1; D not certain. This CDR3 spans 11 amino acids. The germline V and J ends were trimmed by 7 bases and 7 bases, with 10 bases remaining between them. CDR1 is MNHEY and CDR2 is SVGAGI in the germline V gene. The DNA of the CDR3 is TGTGCCAGCACCTCCTATGATGAAGCTTTCTTT. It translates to CASTSYDEAFF.

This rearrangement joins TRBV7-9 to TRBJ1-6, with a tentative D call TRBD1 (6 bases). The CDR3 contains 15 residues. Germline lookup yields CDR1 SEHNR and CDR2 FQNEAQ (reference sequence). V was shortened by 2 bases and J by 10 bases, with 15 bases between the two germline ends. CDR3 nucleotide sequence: TGTGCCAGCAGCTTAATGGGGGCTCAGGGGTCACCCCTCCACTTT. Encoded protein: CASSLMGAQGSPLHF.

The CDR3 sequence is CASGQGATNEKLFF. CDR3 DNA: TGCGCCAGCGGGCAGGGCGCAACTAATGAAAAACTGTTTTTT. The chain couples TRBV10-2 to TRBJ1-4; tentative D call: TRBD1 (5 bases). Germline CDR1 WSHSY, CDR2 SAAADI. V lost 8 bases and J lost 0, with 10 bases in between. CDR3 length: 14 residues.

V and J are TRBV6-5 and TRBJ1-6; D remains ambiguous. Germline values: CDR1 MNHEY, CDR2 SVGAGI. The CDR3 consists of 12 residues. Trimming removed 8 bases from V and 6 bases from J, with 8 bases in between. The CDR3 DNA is TGTGCCAGCGCCCGGTTTAATTCACCCCTCCACTTT. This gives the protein CASARFNSPLHF.

DNA for the CDR3: TGTGCCAGCTCGGGTGCATATAGGGACACTGAAGCTTTCTTT. Amino acid sequence: CASSGAYRDTEAFF. The chain is built from TRBV18 and TRBJ1-1, with D hard to call. The V end lost 6 bases, the J end lost 3 bases, and 14 bases lay between the germline ends. CDR1 KGHSH and CDR2 LQKENI come from the germline V gene. The CDR3 runs to 14 residues.

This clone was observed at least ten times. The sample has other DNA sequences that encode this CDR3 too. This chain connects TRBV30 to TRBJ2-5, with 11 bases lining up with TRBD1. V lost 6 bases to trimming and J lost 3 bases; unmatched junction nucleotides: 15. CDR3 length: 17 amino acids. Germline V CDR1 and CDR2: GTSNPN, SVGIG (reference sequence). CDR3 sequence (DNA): TGTGCCTGTGAGCTTTCCGGGACAGGGGGTGTGGAAGAGACCCAGTACTTC. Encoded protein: CACELSGTGGVEETQYF. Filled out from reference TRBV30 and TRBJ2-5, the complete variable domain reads SQTIHQWPATLVQPVGSPLSLECTVEGTSNPNLYWYRQAAGRGLQLLFYSVGIGQISSEVPQNLSASRPQDRQFILSSKKLLLSDSGFYLCACELSGTGGVEETQYFGPGTRLLVL.

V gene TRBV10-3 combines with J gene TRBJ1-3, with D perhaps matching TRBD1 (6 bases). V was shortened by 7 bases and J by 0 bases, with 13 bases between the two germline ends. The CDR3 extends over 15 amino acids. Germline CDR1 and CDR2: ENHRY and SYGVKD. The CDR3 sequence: CAITPQGTSGNTIYF. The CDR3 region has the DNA TGTGCCATCACTCCACAGGGCACCTCTGGAAACACCATATATTTT.

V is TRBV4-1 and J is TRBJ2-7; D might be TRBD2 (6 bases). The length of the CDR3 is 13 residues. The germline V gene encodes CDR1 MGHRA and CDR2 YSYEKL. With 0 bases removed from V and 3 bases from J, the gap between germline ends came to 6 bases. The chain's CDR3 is CASSQEEGYEQYF. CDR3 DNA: TGCGCCAGCAGCCAAGAGGAGGGCTACGAGCAGTACTTC.

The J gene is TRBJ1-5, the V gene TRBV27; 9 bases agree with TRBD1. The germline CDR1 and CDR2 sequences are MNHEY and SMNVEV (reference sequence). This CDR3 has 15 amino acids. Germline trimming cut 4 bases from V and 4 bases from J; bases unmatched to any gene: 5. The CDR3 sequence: CASSWTGDGNQPQHF. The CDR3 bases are TGTGCCAGCAGTTGGACAGGGGACGGGAATCAGCCCCAGCATTTT.

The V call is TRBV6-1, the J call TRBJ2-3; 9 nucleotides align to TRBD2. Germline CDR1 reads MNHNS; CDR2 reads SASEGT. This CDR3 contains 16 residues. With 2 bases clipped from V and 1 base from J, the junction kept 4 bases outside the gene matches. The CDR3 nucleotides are TGTGCCAGCAGTGAACCTTGGACTAGCGGCACAGATACGCAGTATTTT. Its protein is CASSEPWTSGTDTQYF.

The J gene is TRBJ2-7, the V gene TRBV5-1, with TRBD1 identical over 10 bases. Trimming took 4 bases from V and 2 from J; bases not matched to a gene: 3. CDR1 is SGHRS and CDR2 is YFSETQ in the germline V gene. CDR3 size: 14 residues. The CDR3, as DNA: TGCGCCAGCAGCGTGACAGGGGGCCCCTACGAGCAGTACTTC. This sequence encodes CASSVTGGPYEQYF.

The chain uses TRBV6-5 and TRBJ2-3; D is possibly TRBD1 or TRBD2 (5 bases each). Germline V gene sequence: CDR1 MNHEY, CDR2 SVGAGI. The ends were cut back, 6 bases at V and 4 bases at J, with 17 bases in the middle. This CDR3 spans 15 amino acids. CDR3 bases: TGTGCCAGCAGAAAACCCGGGACCGGTGCAGATACGCAGTATTTT. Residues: CASRKPGTGADTQYF.